This T cell receptor (beta chain) came from a study of beta chain features in type 1 diabetes (dated by TCRdb to about 2018). Context from the whole study: Mean age, gender distribution, total cell number and subset yield did not differ between patients and healthy donors. Across all samples, some 99 million sorted cells were examined, and cell number per subset correlated strongly with RNA yield. Regulatory and stem cell-like memory subsets were isolated from only 8 patients and about 8 healthy donors, whereas naive and central memory subsets came from all 28 donors. The study compared TCRB repertoires of sorted circulating CD4+ T cell subsets between recently diagnosed type 1 diabetes patients and matched healthy donors.

A single peripheral blood draw of approximately 0.11 L on average was collected from each donor into heparinised tubes. Using a panel that included CD45RO, CCR7, CD25, CD127, CD95 and CD27, naive, central memory, regulatory and stem cell-like memory CD4+ T cells were sorted on a BD FACSAria II. Purity was above 98% for every sorted population. Right away, PBMCs were isolated by Lymphoprep density gradient centrifugation and were stained directly, with no culture step. Samples were stained and sorted in pairs, with one healthy donor and one patient per experiment, so that batch effects were minimized. For this clone: The antigen it binds to is not known. Per-nucleotide qualities are absent, and no much larger clonotype sits a single base away.

CDR1 is given as SGDLS and CDR2 as YYNGEE, both from the germline V gene. V drops 0 bases and J drops 4 bases, leaving 10 bases in between. Spanning cysteine to phenylalanine, the CDR3 consists of 15 amino acids. The kept DNA is CDR3 alone, 45 bases in frame from the first base. What the study reported, not specific to this receptor: Only small numbers of individuals were included in the HLA sub-analyses, which left unresolved whether HLA type had any influence on TCRB rearrangement. In all four CD4+ subsets, TCRB CDR3 length was moderately but significantly shorter in type 1 diabetes patients. Because cDNA rather than genomic DNA was sequenced, highly expressing activated cells could have been over-represented, although no difference in activation and CD3 levels was found between groups. Shorter templates might have been favored by PCR, but patient and control samples were amplified and corrected together, so both groups would have been affected equally by any skew. At VDJ recombination sites, type 1 diabetes patients had fewer insertions and more deleted nucleotides, which implies abnormalities in thymic rearrangement. The naive, central memory and regulatory TCRB repertoires appeared to resemble one another more closely among patients than among healthy donors.

All of the isolated RNA was reverse transcribed with the High Capacity cDNA Reverse Transcription Kit, so expressed TCRB transcripts were sequenced. Naive, central memory and regulatory T cell samples underwent deep immunoSEQ sequencing, averaging roughly 3.4 million total reads per sample. Sorted cells were lysed in RLT buffer and RNA was extracted with DNase-treated RNeasy Micro or Mini kits, depending on cell number. Each cell subset was processed separately to prevent cross-contamination, with patient and healthy donor samples processed together. The immunoSEQ multiplex PCR was used to amplify TCRB sequences from cDNA, yielding 87-bp fragments that span the CDR3 region. The amplicons were sequenced using the Illumina HiSeq platform. The study's own analysis went as follows. Synthetic template baselines were used to correct PCR bias computationally, reads within Hamming distance 2 were collapsed together, and singletons that could not be merged were discarded. Reads were aligned against IMGT to assign V, D and J genes, CDR3 length and insertions or deletions at six rearrangement sites. Within each subset, clonotype counts were normalized to sorted cell number, after which true diversity and Gini coefficients were computed with the tcR R package. The overlap coefficient, calculated on TCRB nucleotide sequences, was used to quantify repertoire sharing. Out-of-frame TCRB sequences from naive cells were analyzed to stand in for the pre-selection repertoire. The table was pulled from immuneACCESS by TCRdb, which kept in-frame rearrangements only. Such tables lose some clones; where checked, under half of the loss comes from unresolved V genes, and the rest has no known cause. The V and J calls and clone size are taken from that table; D and trimming were inferred from the DNA. For this sample there are some 700,000 clones; roughly 13% appear just once. 0.02% to 0.025% of the sample lies in the top ten.

Recombination linked TRBV9 to TRBJ2-2; TRBD2 is possibly the D segment (5 matching bases). The source material was naive CD4+ T cells from blood. Per the publication, the cell subset or site label means: true naive CD4+ T cells. This TCR came from a man between 18 and 29 years old with type 1 diabetes. The nucleotides are TGTGCCAGCAGCGTAGGCGGGCAAAGCACCGGGGAGCTGTTTTTT. Its protein reads: CASSVGGQSTGELFF.